This T cell receptor beta chain was identified in a study of blood T cell repertoires in COVID-19 (TCRdb year 2020). For the study in its entirety: Samples covering the acute and convalescent phases of COVID-19 were provided by collaborators in the United States, Italy and Spain. The prospective study material was composed of cDNA or gDNA derived from T cells, B-cell-depleted T cells, or PBMCs. Deeply sampled blood TCRbeta repertoires from subjects exposed to, actively infected with, or recovered from COVID-19 were included in the dataset. A freely available public database, intended as a resource for researchers studying the immune response to SARS-CoV-2, is where the repertoires were released. The samples were drawn from the first 160 participants of the ongoing ImmuneRACE study and from 1,254 subjects provided by 6 global collaborators. Sample metadata almost always included a de-identified subject ID, COVID-19 status, age in years and sex. Where available, HLA class I and class II types were taken from metadata supplied by the sample provider and were not determined by assay-based typing. The full study reports these points: Clinical and demographic metadata were provided uncurated, with the amount varying by source and participant.

As regards this clone: Its recognized antigen is unknown. There are no base qualities to consult, and no much larger clone falls within one base.

The CDR3 covers 13 residues, taking in both the cysteine and the phenylalanine. The sequence is cut down to CDR3 DNA, 39 bases in frame from base 1. Trimming costs V 6 bases and J 5 bases, and their ends lie 13 bases apart. CDR1 LGHDT and CDR2 YNNKEL were looked up in the germline V gene (reference sequence). The collaborating institutions used their own protocols to collect whole blood in K2EDTA tubes. Collaborator samples were shipped for TCRbeta analysis as frozen whole blood, isolated PBMCs, or DNA extracted from either sample type. TCRbeta CDR3 regions were amplified from genomic DNA using the immunoSEQ Assay, a bias-controlled multiplex PCR. In the source study's methods: The number of nucleated cells in each sample was estimated by amplification of reference gene primers within the assay. To quantify the absolute abundance of each unique TCRbeta CDR3 rearrangement, sequence reads were collapsed and filtered. For each sample, productive Simpson clonality was calculated as the square root of Simpson's diversity index over productive rearrangements. TCRdb obtained this table from immuneACCESS and retained in-frame rearrangements with V and J assigned. These tables miss some clones; where compared with another copy, unresolved V genes account for less than half of the shortfall, and the remainder is unexplained. The V and J calls and the clone size are those of that table, but D and trimming were determined from the DNA. Here the sample has tens of thousands of clones; about 80% occur a single time. Of the sample, 4.5% to 5.5% is held by the ten largest clones.

The sample taken for sequencing was peripheral blood. The source is a woman between 70 and 85 years old with acute or convalescent COVID-19. The rearranged segments are TRBV3-1 (or the pseudogene TRBV3-2) and TRBJ2-5; matching of 6 bases hints at TRBD1 as the D gene. The encoded CDR3 is CASRQTGIETQYF. The bases read TGTGCCAGCAGACAAACAGGGATCGAGACCCAGTACTTC.